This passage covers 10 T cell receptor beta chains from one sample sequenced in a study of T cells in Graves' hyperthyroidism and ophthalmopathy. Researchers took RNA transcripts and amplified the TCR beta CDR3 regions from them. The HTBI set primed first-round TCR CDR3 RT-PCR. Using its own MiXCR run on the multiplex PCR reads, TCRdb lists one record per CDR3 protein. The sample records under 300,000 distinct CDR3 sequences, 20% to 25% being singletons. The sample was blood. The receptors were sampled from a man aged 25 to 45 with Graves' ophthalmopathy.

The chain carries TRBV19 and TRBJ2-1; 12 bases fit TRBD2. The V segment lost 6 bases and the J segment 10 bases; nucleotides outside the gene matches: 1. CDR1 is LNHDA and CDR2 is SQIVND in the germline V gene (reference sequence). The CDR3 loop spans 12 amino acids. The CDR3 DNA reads TGTGCCAGTAGAGGACTAGCGGGGGAGCAGTTCTTC. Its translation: CASRGLAGEQFF.

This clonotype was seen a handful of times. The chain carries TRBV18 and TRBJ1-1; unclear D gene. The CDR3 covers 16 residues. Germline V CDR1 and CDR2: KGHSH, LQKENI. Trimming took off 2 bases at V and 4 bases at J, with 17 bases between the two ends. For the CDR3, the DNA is TGTGCCAGCTCACCAAAGGGTTCCGGAATCGGCACTGAAGCTTTCTTT. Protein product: CASSPKGSGIGTEAFF.

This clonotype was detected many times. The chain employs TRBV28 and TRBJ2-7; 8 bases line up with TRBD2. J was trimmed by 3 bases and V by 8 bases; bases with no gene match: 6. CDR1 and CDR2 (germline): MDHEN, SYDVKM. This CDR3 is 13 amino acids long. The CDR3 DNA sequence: TGTGCCAGCCAGCGGGAGTCTGGCTACGAGCAGTACTTC. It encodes CASQRESGYEQYF.

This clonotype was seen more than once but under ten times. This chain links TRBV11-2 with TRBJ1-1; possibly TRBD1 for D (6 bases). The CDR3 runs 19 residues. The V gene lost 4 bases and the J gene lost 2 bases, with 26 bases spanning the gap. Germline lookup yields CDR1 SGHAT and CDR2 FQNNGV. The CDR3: CASSYRGGGPPVINTEAFF. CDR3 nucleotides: TGTGCCAGCAGCTATAGGGGAGGGGGACCTCCGGTGATAAACACTGAAGCTTTCTTT. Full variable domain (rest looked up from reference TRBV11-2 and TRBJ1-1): EAGVAQSPRYKIIEKRQSVAFWCNPISGHATLYWYQQILGQGPKLLIQFQNNGVVDDSQLPKDRFSAERLKGVDSTLKIQPAKLEDSAVYLCASSYRGGGPPVINTEAFFGQGTRLTVV.

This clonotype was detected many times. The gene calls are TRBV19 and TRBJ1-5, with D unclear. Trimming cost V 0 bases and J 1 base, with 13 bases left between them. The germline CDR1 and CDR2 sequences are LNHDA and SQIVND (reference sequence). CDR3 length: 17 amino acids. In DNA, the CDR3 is TGTGCCAGTAGTATAGAATATTCGGCCACAAGCAATCAGCCCCAGCATTTT. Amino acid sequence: CASSIEYSATSNQPQHF.

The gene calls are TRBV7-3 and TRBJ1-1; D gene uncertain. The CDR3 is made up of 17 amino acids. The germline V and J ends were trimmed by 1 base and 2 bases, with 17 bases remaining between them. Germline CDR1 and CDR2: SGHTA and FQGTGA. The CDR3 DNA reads TGTGCCAGCAGCTTAATAGCGACCACTACAGAAAACACTGAAGCTTTCTTT. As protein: CASSLIATTTENTEAFF.

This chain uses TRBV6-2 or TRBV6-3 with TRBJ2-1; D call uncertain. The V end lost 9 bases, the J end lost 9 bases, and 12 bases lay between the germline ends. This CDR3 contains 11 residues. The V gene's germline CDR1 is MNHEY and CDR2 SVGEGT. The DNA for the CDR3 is TGTGCCAGTCAAGGTGTAGGTGAGCAGTTCTTC. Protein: CASQGVGEQFF.

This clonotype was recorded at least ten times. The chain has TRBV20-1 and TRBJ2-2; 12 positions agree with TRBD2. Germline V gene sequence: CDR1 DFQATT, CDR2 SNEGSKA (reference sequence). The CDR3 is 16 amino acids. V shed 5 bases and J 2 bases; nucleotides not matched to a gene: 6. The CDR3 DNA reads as TGCAGTGCTCTGCGGACTAGCGGGACTAACACCGGGGAGCTGTTTTTT. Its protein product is CSALRTSGTNTGELFF.

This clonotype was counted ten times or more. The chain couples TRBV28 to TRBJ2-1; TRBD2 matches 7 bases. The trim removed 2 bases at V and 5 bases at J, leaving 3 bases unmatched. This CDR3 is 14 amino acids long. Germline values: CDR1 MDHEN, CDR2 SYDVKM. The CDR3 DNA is TGTGCCAGCAGTTTAACAGCGGGAAACAATGAGCAGTTCTTC. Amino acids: CASSLTAGNNEQFF.

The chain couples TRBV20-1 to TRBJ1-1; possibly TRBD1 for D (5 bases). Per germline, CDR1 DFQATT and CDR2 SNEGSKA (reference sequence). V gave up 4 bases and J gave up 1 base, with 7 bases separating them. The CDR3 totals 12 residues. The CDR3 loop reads CSATQENTEAFF. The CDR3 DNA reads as TGCAGTGCTACACAGGAGAACACTGAAGCTTTCTTT.